This entry describes one T cell receptor (beta chain). Antigen unknown. This entry comes from a study of siplizumab effects on memory and regulatory T cells. Libraries were prepared by immunoSEQ multiplex PCR; TCRdb keeps only in-frame clonotypes and omits some of them. The sample lists about 100,000 clones; more than 85% were seen once. CDR1 and CDR2 (germline): SNHLY, FYNNEI. The CDR3 totals 13 residues. Unmatched junction bases numbered 13, after V lost 7 bases and J lost 12 bases. Study-wide results and caveats: A small minority of alloreactive clones were mapped to unstimulated subsets. Alloreactive sequences traceable to unstimulated CD4+ memory cells were significantly reduced by siplizumab. The mean Treg-derived percentage of mappable alloreactive CD4+ clones was roughly 69% with siplizumab compared with approximately 25% in controls.

Sequencing used CD4+ T cells sorted from blood. The V gene is TRBV2, the J gene TRBJ2-7, with 9 nucleotides matching TRBD2. The clonotype originates from a human donor in good health. Some clones in this sample may be carry-over from other donors' samples. Here the CDR3 reads CASIKASGIEAYF. The CDR3, as DNA: TGTGCCAGCATAAAGGCTAGCGGGATCGAAGCGTACTTC.